A selection of T cell receptor beta chains follows, all from one sample in a study of T-cell reconstitution after alpha-beta-depleted transplantation in children. From the PCR reads, TCRdb called clonotypes with MiXCR, one entry per CDR3 protein. The data contain about 980,000 distinct CDR3 sequences, roughly 31% of them singletons. The sequencing used PBMCs, mostly from graft donor cells, collected 360 days after TCRalphabeta/CD19-depleted stem cell transplant. These receptors were obtained from a boy younger than two who had a stem cell transplant for SCID, so the T cells may come from the graft donor. Each CDR3 is given with its conserved first and last residue. The order of the fields is clone size, J gene, V gene, D gene, CDR3 length, CDR3 protein, CDR3 DNA. A D gene is named only where the DNA matches it firmly. Only part of the rows carry a size: once, few, many, or a class if the clone is expanded.

few,TRBJ2-7,TRBV15,TRBD1,15,CATSREGQGAKEQYF,TGTGCCACCAGCAGAGAGGGACAGGGGGCGAAAGAGCAGTACTTC
-,TRBJ1-1,TRBV28,-,17,CASRRVRQLPGITEAFF,TGTGCCAGCAGGCGGGTGCGACAACTACCGGGAATCACTGAAGCTTTCTTT
-,TRBJ2-1,TRBV18,TRBD1,18,CASAGTGVANPLYNEQFF,TGTGCCAGCGCAGGGACAGGGGTCGCCAACCCCCTTTACAATGAGCAGTTCTTC
-,TRBJ1-5,TRBV15,-,13,CATSWQGNQPQHF,TGTGCCACCAGCTGGCAAGGCAATCAGCCCCAGCATTTT
-,TRBJ2-7,TRBV7-6,TRBD1,18,CASSLDPPGTGGHYEQYF,TGTGCCAGCAGCTTAGACCCCCCGGGGACAGGGGGCCATTACGAGCAGTACTTC
-,TRBJ2-3,TRBV5-1,-,17,CASSLLRPGTFLNTQYF,TGCGCCAGCAGCTTGTTGCGTCCGGGGACTTTCCTAAATACGCAGTATTTT
few,TRBJ2-3,TRBV10-3,TRBD2,16,CAISVGGGLGTDTQYF,TGTGCCATCAGTGTTGGCGGGGGGTTGGGCACAGATACGCAGTATTTT
few,TRBJ2-5,TRBV5-1,TRBD1,15,CASSPMTGYQETQYF,TGCGCCAGCAGCCCGATGACAGGGTACCAAGAGACCCAGTACTTC
-,TRBJ1-2,TRBV29-1,-,12,CSVSALNYGYTF,TGCAGCGTTTCGGCCCTCAACTATGGCTACACCTTC
-,TRBJ1-6,TRBV28,-,15,CASSLSGRTYWGRHF,TGTGCCAGCAGTTTATCCGGACGGACCTACTGGGGTCGGCACTTT
few,TRBJ2-1,TRBV5-1,-,14,CASSARPNDYGQFF,TGCGCCAGCAGCGCAAGACCCAATGATTATGGGCAGTTCTTC
-,TRBJ2-7,TRBV6-1,-,15,CASSRGGTVSYEQYF,TGTGCCAGCAGTCGAGGTGGGACGGTCTCCTACGAGCAGTACTTC
-,TRBJ1-2,TRBV10-3,TRBD1,14,CAISEDRGTYGYTF,TGTGCCATCAGTGAGGACAGGGGGACCTATGGCTACACCTTC
-,TRBJ1-2,TRBV18,-,13,CASSRGTNYGYTF,TGTGCCAGCTCACGGGGGACTAACTATGGCTACACCTTC
-,TRBJ2-3,TRBV20-1,-,15,CSASRQDPLTDTQYF,TGCAGTGCTAGCCGACAGGACCCCCTCACAGATACGCAGTATTTT
-,TRBJ2-5,TRBV28,-,15,CASSLRGTLPGTQYF,TGTGCCAGCAGTCTACGGGGGACTCTCCCCGGGACCCAGTACTTC
-,TRBJ1-1,TRBV5-5,-,14,CASSQLGQPSEAFF,TGTGCCAGCAGCCAACTCGGACAGCCATCTGAAGCTTTCTTT
-,TRBJ1-1,TRBV6-5,-,16,CASSYEWGGGSTEAFF,TGTGCCAGCAGTTACGAATGGGGCGGGGGGAGCACTGAAGCTTTCTTT
few,TRBJ2-7,TRBV15,-,13,CATSRPDSYEQYF,TGTGCCACCAGCAGACCCGACAGTTACGAGCAGTACTTC
-,TRBJ2-3,TRBV5-1,TRBD1,17,CASSRGQGKSFGDTQYF,TGCGCCAGCAGCCGGGGACAGGGGAAATCATTTGGAGATACGCAGTATTTT
-,TRBJ2-5,TRBV12-3/TRBV12-4,-,15,CASSTRKEVQETQYF,TGTGCCAGCAGTACTCGAAAGGAGGTACAAGAGACCCAGTACTTC
-,TRBJ2-5,TRBV20-1,-,13,CSAGGRGGETQYF,TGCAGTGCTGGAGGCAGGGGCGGGGAGACCCAGTACTTC
few,TRBJ2-3,TRBV5-1,-,16,CASSLLGRFRTDTQYF,TGCGCCAGCAGCTTGCTGGGTAGGTTCCGTACAGATACGCAGTATTTT
few,TRBJ1-5,TRBV12-3/TRBV12-4,-,14,CASSFHRRGEPQHF,TGTGCCAGCAGTTTTCACAGGAGGGGGGAGCCCCAGCATTTT
many,TRBJ1-6,TRBV10-3,TRBD1,13,CAIRDRAPSPLHF,TGTGCCATCAGAGACAGGGCGCCTTCACCCCTCCACTTT
few,TRBJ2-7,TRBV12-3/TRBV12-4,TRBD1,15,CASSFKGAGTYEQYF,TGTGCCAGCAGTTTCAAGGGGGCAGGGACCTACGAGCAGTACTTC
few,TRBJ1-1,TRBV4-3,TRBD1,16,CASSQRTGPLNTEAFF,TGCGCCAGCAGCCAACGGACAGGGCCCTTGAACACTGAAGCTTTCTTT
few,TRBJ1-4,TRBV2,TRBD1,15,CASSVRTGTNEKLFF,TGTGCCAGCAGTGTAAGGACAGGAACGAATGAAAAACTGTTTTTT
few,TRBJ2-3,TRBV10-3,-,17,CAISVASGGGASDTQYF,TGTGCCATCAGTGTTGCTAGCGGAGGGGGGGCATCAGATACGCAGTATTTT
-,TRBJ2-3,TRBV7-3,-,14,CASSSQRVSDTQYF,TGTGCCAGCAGCTCTCAGCGGGTGTCAGATACGCAGTATTTT
-,TRBJ2-7,TRBV18,-,14,CASSPPGTEYEQYF,TGTGCCAGCTCACCTCCCGGGACTGAGTACGAGCAGTACTTC
-,TRBJ2-7,TRBV9,-,12,CASSVDWYEQYF,TGTGCCAGCAGCGTCGACTGGTACGAGCAGTACTTC
few,TRBJ2-5,TRBV12-3/TRBV12-4,TRBD1,12,CASSDRQETQYF,TGTGCCAGTTCGGACAGGCAAGAGACCCAGTACTTC
few,TRBJ2-1,TRBV20-1,-,15,CSARDPVRSYNEQFF,TGCAGTGCTAGAGATCCAGTCCGCTCCTACAATGAGCAGTTCTTC
few,TRBJ2-5,TRBV6-5,TRBD2,18,CASSYSGLAGGVTETQYF,TGTGCCAGCAGTTACAGCGGTTTAGCGGGGGGGGTCACGGAGACCCAGTACTTC
-,TRBJ2-5,TRBV5-6,-,14,CASSLYLYQETQYF,TGTGCCAGCAGCTTGTATCTGTACCAAGAGACCCAGTACTTC
-,TRBJ2-3,TRBV11-1,TRBD2,20,CASSSPPGLAGGWATDTQYF,TGTGCCAGCAGCTCACCACCGGGACTAGCGGGGGGATGGGCCACAGATACGCAGTATTTT
-,TRBJ1-3,TRBV9,-,15,CASSPPASSGNTIYF,TGTGCCAGCAGCCCCCCCGCGAGCTCTGGAAACACCATATATTTT
-,TRBJ2-1,TRBV10-3,-,15,CAIRQDSGPYNEQFF,TGTGCCATCAGACAGGACAGCGGGCCCTACAATGAGCAGTTCTTC
many,TRBJ2-1,TRBV9,-,15,CASSVAGTTYNEQFF,TGTGCCAGCAGCGTAGCAGGAACCACCTACAATGAGCAGTTCTTC